Following are 29 T cell receptor beta chains from one sample sequenced in a study of T cells expressing NK-cell markers. TCRdb reprocessed the 5' RACE reads, with one entry per CDR3 protein and no DNA. Here the sample table reports 350,000 to 450,000 distinct CDR3 sequences. The source material was blood T cells: a sorted CD56 or NKG2C T cell subset, CD4+ or CD8+ T cells, or bulk PBMC T cells (not recorded which). Receptors originate from a man between 18 and 69 years old in good health.

The chain employs TRBV11-2 and TRBJ2-6; as DNA is missing, the TRBD1 call by TCRdb cannot be tested. CDR1 and CDR2 (germline): SGHAT, FQNNGV. The CDR3 spans 17 residues. The CDR3 loop reads CASSLVWGAGGANVLTF.

The V gene is TRBV20-1, the J gene TRBJ2-5. The CDR3 contains 14 residues. The V gene's germline CDR1 is DFQATT and CDR2 SNEGSKA (reference sequence). CDR3 in amino acids: CSASPPTSQETQYF.

The V and J genes are TRBV24-1 and TRBJ2-1. CDR1 is KGHDR and CDR2 is SFDVKD in the germline V gene. The CDR3 runs to 16 residues. CDR3: CATSFSRITSYNEQFF.

The chain joins TRBV4-2 to TRBJ2-5; without DNA, the TCRdb call of TRBD1 cannot be checked. CDR3 length: 16 residues. Germline V gene data show CDR1 as LGHNA and CDR2 as YNFKEQ. The CDR3 protein is CASSQVGGGNQETQYF.

The genes are TRBV5-5 and TRBJ2-7; TCRdb designates TRBD1, a call that cannot be tested without DNA. Germline-derived CDR1 and CDR2 are SGHKS and YYEKEE (reference sequence). This CDR3 comprises 15 residues. This CDR3 is CASSFGRGRPYEQYF.

The CDR3 spells CASSKTGTRDTQYF. The chain couples TRBV3-1 to TRBJ2-3; TCRdb's D call of TRBD2 is untestable without DNA. Germline CDR1 and CDR2: LGHDT and YNNKEL (reference sequence). The CDR3 is 14 amino acids.

V usage is TRBV6-5 and J usage is TRBJ2-1; TCRdb names TRBD2, which stays unverified in the absence of DNA. Looked up from germline, CDR1 is MNHEY and CDR2 is SVGAGI. The CDR3 runs 17 residues. The CDR3 loop reads CASRYSGGPSGDNEQFF.

The chain uses TRBV29-1 and TRBJ2-3; the TRBD1 assignment by TCRdb is unverifiable without DNA. The CDR3 extends over 14 amino acids. CDR1 is SQVTM, CDR2 ANQGSEA, per germline. The CDR3 spells CSGRRGGGVDTQYF.

This chain links TRBV2 with TRBJ2-7. The CDR3 has 14 residues. From germline, CDR1 is SNHLY and CDR2 FYNNEI. This CDR3 reads CASILPGATYEQYF.

The chain uses TRBV7-8 and TRBJ2-3. The CDR3 has 13 amino acids. From germline, CDR1 is SGHVS and CDR2 FQNEAQ. The CDR3 loop reads CASANVRTDTQYF.

This sequence joins TRBV19 and TRBJ1-6. This CDR3 contains 11 residues. Germline V gene lookup returns CDR1 LNHDA and CDR2 SQIVND (reference sequence). CDR3 loop: CASRGNSPLHF.

The chain is built from TRBV7-8 and TRBJ2-3; TCRdb indicates TRBD1, and absent DNA this call remains unverified. Germline V gene sequence: CDR1 SGHVS, CDR2 FQNEAQ. This CDR3 spans 15 amino acids. CDR3 amino acids: CASSPGQGATDTQYF.

The V call is TRBV29-1, the J call TRBJ2-2; TCRdb gives TRBD2 as the D gene, but with no DNA this cannot be confirmed. Germline values: CDR1 SQVTM, CDR2 ANQGSEA. The CDR3 is 14 residues long. The CDR3 reads CSVGTSGRTGELFF.

V is TRBV2 and J is TRBJ2-3; TCRdb designates TRBD2, a call that cannot be tested without DNA. Germline values: CDR1 SNHLY, CDR2 FYNNEI. The CDR3 runs 16 residues. CDR3 loop: CASSEGLAGITDTQYF.

The chain recombines TRBV9 with TRBJ2-7; TCRdb's assignment of TRBD2 cannot be checked, as there is no DNA. CDR1 and CDR2 from the germline V gene are SGDLS and YYNGEE. CDR3 size: 14 residues. CDR3 sequence: CASSPSGTRYEQYF.

This chain connects TRBV19 to TRBJ2-4; TCRdb's D call of TRBD1 is untestable without DNA. Germline lookup yields CDR1 LNHDA and CDR2 SQIVND (reference sequence). The CDR3 spans 16 residues. The CDR3 here is CASTPPGTGIKNIQYF.

The chain couples TRBV12-5 to TRBJ2-3; lacking DNA, the TRBD1 call made by TCRdb goes unchecked. The CDR3 runs 14 residues. Per germline, CDR1 LGHNT and CDR2 FRNRAP. CDR3 amino acids: CASGGDLRTDTQYF.

The genes are TRBV3-1 and TRBJ2-5; TCRdb names TRBD1, which stays unverified in the absence of DNA. The CDR3 is 15 amino acids. In germline, CDR1 is LGHDT, CDR2 YNNKEL (reference sequence). CDR3 protein: CASSQDGRVGETQYF.

The genes are TRBV29-1 and TRBJ2-2. CDR1 and CDR2 from the germline V gene are SQVTM and ANQGSEA. This CDR3 comprises 13 residues. This CDR3 reads CSVVRTFTGELFF.

The chain carries TRBV5-5 and TRBJ2-1; TCRdb calls TRBD2, which cannot be checked without DNA. CDR1 and CDR2 from the germline V gene are SGHKS and YYEKEE (reference sequence). The CDR3 runs to 15 residues. The CDR3 loop reads CASSLLTSGYNEQFF.

The chain carries TRBV5-1 and TRBJ2-7; as DNA is missing, the TRBD1 call by TCRdb cannot be tested. The CDR3 length is 17 residues. Germline values: CDR1 SGHRS, CDR2 YFSETQ. CDR3 in amino acids: CASTPGTDLLRAYEQYF.

V is TRBV12-3 or TRBV12-4 and J is TRBJ2-3; TCRdb's D call of TRBD1 is untestable without DNA. CDR3 length: 11 residues. This CDR3 is CASRRTGVQYF.

The rearrangement joins TRBV7-2 to TRBJ2-3; TCRdb calls TRBD1, which cannot be checked without DNA. CDR1 SGHTA and CDR2 FQGNSA come from the germline V gene. This CDR3 region has 15 residues. CDR3: CASSPRSGGADTQYF.

V and J are TRBV3-1 and TRBJ1-2. CDR1 is LGHDT and CDR2 is YNNKEL in the germline V gene (reference sequence). There are 16 residues in the CDR3. The CDR3 reads CASSQDQAGRNYGYTF. The full variable domain, rest sourced from reference TRBV3-1 and TRBJ1-2, is DTAVSQTPKYLVTQMGNDKSIKCEQNLGHDTMYWYKQDSKKFLKIMFSYNNKELIINETVPNRFSPKSPDKAHLNLHINSLELGDSAVYFCASSQDQAGRNYGYTFGSGTRLTVV.

This chain uses TRBV20-1 with TRBJ2-1; the TCRdb call, TRBD1, lacks DNA for checking. Germline V CDR1 and CDR2: DFQATT, SNEGSKA (reference sequence). The CDR3 is 14 amino acids. This chain's CDR3 is CSARLGGRDNEQFF.

J is TRBJ1-2 and V is TRBV19. Germline assignment: CDR1 LNHDA and CDR2 SQIVND (reference sequence). The CDR3 runs 14 residues. CDR3 sequence: CASRNFGIIYGYTF.

The chain's CDR3 is CASRAASGGPDTQYF. V usage is TRBV6-1 and J usage is TRBJ2-3; no DNA is available, so the TRBD2 call from TCRdb remains unchecked. The germline CDR1 and CDR2 sequences are MNHNS and SASEGT. The length of the CDR3 is 15 residues.

The V call is TRBV10-3, the J call TRBJ2-7; TCRdb returns TRBD1, unconfirmable since there is no DNA. CDR3 size: 12 residues. Germline CDR1 reads ENHRY; CDR2 reads SYGVKD. CDR3 amino acids: CAIRRTGDEQYF.

This chain links TRBV20-1 with TRBJ1-4; no DNA is available, so the TRBD1 call from TCRdb remains unchecked. The CDR3 consists of 15 residues. In germline, CDR1 is DFQATT, CDR2 SNEGSKA (reference sequence). The CDR3 reads CSARELGQGDEKLFF.